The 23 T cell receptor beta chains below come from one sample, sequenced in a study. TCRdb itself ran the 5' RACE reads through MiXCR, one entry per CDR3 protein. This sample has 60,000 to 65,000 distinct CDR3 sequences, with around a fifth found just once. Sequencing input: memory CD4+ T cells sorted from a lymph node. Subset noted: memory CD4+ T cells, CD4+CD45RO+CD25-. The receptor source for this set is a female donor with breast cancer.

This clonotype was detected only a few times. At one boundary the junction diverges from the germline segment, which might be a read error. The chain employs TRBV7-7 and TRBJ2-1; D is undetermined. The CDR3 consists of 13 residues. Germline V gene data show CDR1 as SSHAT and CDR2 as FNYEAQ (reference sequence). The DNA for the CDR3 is TGTGCTAGCAGCTTAGTTAGGAGTGATGAGCAGTTCTTC. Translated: CASSLVRSDEQFF.

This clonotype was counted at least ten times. The CDR3 region has the DNA TGTGCCAGCTCCCAATGGGATAGCGAACGCACAGATACGCAGTATTTT. Its protein is CASSQWDSERTDTQYF. V and J are TRBV18 and TRBJ2-3; weak D call: TRBD2 (5 bases). This CDR3 is built from 16 residues. V dropped 6 bases and J dropped 1 base, with 17 bases sitting between them. Germline lookup yields CDR1 KGHSH and CDR2 LQKENI.

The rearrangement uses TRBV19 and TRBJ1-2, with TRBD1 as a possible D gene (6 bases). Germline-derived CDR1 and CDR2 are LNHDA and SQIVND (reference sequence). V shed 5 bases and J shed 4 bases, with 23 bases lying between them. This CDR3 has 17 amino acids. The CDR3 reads CASSARGAGQAIYGYTF. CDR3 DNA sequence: TGTGCCAGTAGTGCCAGGGGCGCGGGTCAGGCTATCTATGGCTACACCTTC.

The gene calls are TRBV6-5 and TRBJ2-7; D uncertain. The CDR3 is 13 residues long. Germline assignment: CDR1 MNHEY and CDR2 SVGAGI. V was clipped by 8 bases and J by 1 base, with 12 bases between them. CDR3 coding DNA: TGTGCCAGCTTCTTTCGGCCTTCCTACGAGCAGTACTTC. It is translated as CASFFRPSYEQYF.

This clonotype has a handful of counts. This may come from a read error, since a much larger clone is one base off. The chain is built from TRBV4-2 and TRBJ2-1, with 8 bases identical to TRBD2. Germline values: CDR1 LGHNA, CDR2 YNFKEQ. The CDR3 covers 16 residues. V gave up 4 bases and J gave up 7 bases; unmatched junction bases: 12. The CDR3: CASSLSASGWVNEQFF. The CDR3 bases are TGTGCCAGCAGCCTCTCCGCTAGCGGGTGGGTGAATGAGCAGTTCTTC.

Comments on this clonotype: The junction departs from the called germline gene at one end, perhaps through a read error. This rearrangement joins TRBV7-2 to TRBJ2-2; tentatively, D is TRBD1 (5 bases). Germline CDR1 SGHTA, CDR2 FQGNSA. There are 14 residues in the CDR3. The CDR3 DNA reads TGTGCCAGCGGCTTACAGGTTGCTACCGGGGAGCTGTTTTTT. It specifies CASGLQVATGELFF.

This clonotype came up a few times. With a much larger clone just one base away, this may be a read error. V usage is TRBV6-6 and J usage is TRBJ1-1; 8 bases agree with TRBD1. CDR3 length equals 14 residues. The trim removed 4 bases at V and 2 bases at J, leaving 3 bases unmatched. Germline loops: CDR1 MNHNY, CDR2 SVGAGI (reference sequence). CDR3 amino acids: CASSCDRGNTEAFF. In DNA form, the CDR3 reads TGTGCCAGCAGTTGTGACAGGGGAAACACTGAAGCTTTCTTT.

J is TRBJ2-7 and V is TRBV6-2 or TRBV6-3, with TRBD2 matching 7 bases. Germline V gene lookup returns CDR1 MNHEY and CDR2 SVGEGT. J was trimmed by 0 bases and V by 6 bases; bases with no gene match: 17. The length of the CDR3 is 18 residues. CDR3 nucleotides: TGTGCCAGCAGCCCCAGCCACCCTAGCGGCTATAGCTCCTACGAGCAGTACTTC. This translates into CASSPSHPSGYSSYEQYF.

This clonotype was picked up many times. The chain's CDR3 is CASSSYVSDTQYF. The CDR3 nucleotides read TGTGCCAGCAGCTCATACGTTTCGGATACGCAGTATTTT. V usage is TRBV7-3 and J usage is TRBJ2-3; D call uncertain. With 4 bases removed from V and 6 bases from J, the gap between germline ends came to 11 bases. This CDR3 region has 13 residues. Germline-derived CDR1 and CDR2 are SGHTA and FQGTGA.

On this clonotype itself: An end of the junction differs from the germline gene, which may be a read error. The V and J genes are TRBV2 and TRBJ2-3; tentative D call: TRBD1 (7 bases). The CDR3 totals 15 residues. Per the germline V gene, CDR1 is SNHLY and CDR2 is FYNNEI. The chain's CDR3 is CASRSNRGGTDTRYF. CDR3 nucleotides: TGTGCCAGCAGAAGTAACAGGGGAGGCACAGATACGCGGTATTTT.

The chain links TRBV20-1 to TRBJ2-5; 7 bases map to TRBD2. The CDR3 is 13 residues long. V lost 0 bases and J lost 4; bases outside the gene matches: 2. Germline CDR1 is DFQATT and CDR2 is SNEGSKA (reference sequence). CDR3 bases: TGCAGTGCTAGAGATGTAGCGGGAGAGACCCAGTACTTC. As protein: CSARDVAGETQYF.

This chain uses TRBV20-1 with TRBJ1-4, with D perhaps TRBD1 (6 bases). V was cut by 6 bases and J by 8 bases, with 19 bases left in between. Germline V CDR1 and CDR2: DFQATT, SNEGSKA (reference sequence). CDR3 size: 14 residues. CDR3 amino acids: CSAQPTGLGEKLFF. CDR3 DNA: TGCAGTGCCCAACCTACAGGGCTTGGGGAAAAACTGTTTTTT.

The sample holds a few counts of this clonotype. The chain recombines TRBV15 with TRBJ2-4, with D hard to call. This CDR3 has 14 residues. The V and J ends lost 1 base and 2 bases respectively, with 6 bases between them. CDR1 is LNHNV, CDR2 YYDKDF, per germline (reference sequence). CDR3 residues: CATSRGTPKNIQYF. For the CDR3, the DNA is TGTGCCACCAGCAGAGGGACGCCCAAAAACATTCAGTACTTC.

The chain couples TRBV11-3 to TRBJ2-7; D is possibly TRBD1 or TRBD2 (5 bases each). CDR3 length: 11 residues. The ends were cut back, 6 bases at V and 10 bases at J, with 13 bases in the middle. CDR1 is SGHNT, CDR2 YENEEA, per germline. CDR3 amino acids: CASSRDGQQYF. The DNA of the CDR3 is TGTGCCAGCAGTCGGGACGGTCAACAGTACTTC.

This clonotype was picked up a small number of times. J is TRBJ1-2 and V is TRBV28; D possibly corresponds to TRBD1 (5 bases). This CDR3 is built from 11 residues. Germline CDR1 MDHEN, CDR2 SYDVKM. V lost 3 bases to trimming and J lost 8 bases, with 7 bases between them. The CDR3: CASSLWDGYTF. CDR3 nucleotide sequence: TGTGCCAGCAGTTTGTGGGACGGCTACACCTTC.

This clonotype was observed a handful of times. As DNA, the CDR3 is TGTGCCAGCAGTCCTCGACCGGGACAGGGGCCTTCTAACTATGGCTACACCTTC. Translating gives CASSPRPGQGPSNYGYTF. This sequence joins TRBV6-1 and TRBJ1-2, with 10 positions matching TRBD1. Germline CDR1 is MNHNS and CDR2 is SASEGT. V trimming: 5 bases; J trimming: 0 bases; junction bases outside the gene matches: 12. The CDR3 length is 18 residues.

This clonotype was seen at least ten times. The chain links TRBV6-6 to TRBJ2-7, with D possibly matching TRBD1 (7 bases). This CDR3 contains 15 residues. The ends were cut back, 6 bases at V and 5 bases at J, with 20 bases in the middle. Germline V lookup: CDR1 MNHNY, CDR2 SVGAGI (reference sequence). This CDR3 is CASSPRTAGGNEQYF. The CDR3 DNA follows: TGTGCCAGCAGCCCGAGGACGGCAGGGGGGAACGAGCAGTACTTC.

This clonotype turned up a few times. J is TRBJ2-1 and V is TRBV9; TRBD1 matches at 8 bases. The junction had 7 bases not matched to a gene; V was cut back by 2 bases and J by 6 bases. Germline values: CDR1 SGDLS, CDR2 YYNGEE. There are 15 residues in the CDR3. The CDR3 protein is CASSVWAGTGNEQFF. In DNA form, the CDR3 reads TGTGCCAGCAGCGTTTGGGCAGGGACAGGCAATGAGCAGTTCTTC.

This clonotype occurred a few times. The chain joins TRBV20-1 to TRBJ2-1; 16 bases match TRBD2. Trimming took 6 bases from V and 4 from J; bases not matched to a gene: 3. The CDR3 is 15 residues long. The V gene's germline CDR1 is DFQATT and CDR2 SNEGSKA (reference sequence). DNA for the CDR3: TGCAGTGCCTCGGGACTAGCGGGAGGGTACAATGAGCAGTTCTTC. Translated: CSASGLAGGYNEQFF.

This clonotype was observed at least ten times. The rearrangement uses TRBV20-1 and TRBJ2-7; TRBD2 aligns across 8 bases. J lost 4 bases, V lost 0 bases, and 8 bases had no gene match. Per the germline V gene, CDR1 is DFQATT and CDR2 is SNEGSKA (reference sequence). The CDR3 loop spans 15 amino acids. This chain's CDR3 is CSARDLAGGPYEQYF. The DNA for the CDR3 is TGCAGTGCTAGAGATCTGGCGGGAGGCCCATACGAGCAGTACTTC.

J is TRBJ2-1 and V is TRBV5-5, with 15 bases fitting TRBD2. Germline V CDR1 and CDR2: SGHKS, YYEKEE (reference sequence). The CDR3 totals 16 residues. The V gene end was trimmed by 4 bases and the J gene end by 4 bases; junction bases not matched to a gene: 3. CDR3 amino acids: CASSVGTSGRYNEQFF. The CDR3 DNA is TGTGCCAGCAGCGTTGGGACTAGCGGGAGGTACAATGAGCAGTTCTTC.

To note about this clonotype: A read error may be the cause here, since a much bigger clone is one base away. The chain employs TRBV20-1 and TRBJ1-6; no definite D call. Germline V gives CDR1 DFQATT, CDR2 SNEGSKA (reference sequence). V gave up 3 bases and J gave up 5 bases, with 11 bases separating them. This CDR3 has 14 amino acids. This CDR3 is CSASRKANNSPLHF. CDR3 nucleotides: TGCAGTGCTAGCCGGAAGGCCAATAATTCACCCCTCCACTTT.

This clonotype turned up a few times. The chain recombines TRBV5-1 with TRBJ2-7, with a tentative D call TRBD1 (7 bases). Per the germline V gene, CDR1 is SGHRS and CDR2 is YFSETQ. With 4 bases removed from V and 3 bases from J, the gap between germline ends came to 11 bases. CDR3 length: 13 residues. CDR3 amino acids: CASSPGGIYEQYF. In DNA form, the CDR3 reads TGCGCCAGCAGCCCAGGGGGGATCTACGAGCAGTACTTC.